These T cell receptor beta chains were read from a single sample in a study of beta chain features in type 1 diabetes. Repertoires were generated with immunoSEQ multiplex PCR, while TCRdb's copy carries only in-frame clones and drops some. The sample yields 35,000 to 50,000 clones, about half seen once. The sample consisted of stem cell memory CD4+ T cells from blood. The receptors come from a woman in her 30s in good health. Both conserved end residues are part of each CDR3. The order of the fields is V gene, clone size, J gene, D gene, CDR3 protein. D genes are given only for firm matches. Clone size is given for some rows only: seen once, a few or many times, or a class if the clone is expanded.

v_call: TRBV30
clone_size: few
j_call: TRBJ2-3
d_call: NA
cdr3_aa: CAWSTGSTDTQYF

v_call: TRBV6-1
clone_size: once
j_call: TRBJ2-7
d_call: TRBD2
cdr3_aa: CASSEVTSGRYNEQYF

v_call: TRBV7-2
clone_size: NA
j_call: TRBJ2-1
d_call: NA
cdr3_aa: CASSLGSAGVDNEQFF

v_call: TRBV19
clone_size: few
j_call: NA
d_call: TRBD1
cdr3_aa: CASRRGTGDSYEQYF

v_call: TRBV7-6
clone_size: NA
j_call: TRBJ2-1
d_call: NA
cdr3_aa: CASSLGEKQFF

v_call: TRBV25-1
clone_size: few
j_call: TRBJ2-7
d_call: TRBD2
cdr3_aa: CASSGGTSGRREQYF

v_call: TRBV7-9
clone_size: NA
j_call: TRBJ2-5
d_call: NA
cdr3_aa: CASSFTGSHRETQYF

v_call: TRBV4-2
clone_size: few
j_call: TRBJ1-4
d_call: TRBD1
cdr3_aa: CASSQDRGTGGTGNEKLFF

v_call: TRBV28
clone_size: NA
j_call: TRBJ2-7
d_call: TRBD1
cdr3_aa: CASTQGVSYEQYF

v_call: TRBV28
clone_size: few
j_call: TRBJ2-2
d_call: NA
cdr3_aa: CASQGVAENTGELFF

v_call: TRBV5-4
clone_size: few
j_call: TRBJ1-1
d_call: NA
cdr3_aa: CASSLVGANTEAFF

v_call: TRBV28
clone_size: NA
j_call: TRBJ2-1
d_call: TRBD1
cdr3_aa: CASRQGAVNEQFF

v_call: TRBV18
clone_size: NA
j_call: TRBJ1-6
d_call: TRBD1
cdr3_aa: CASSPLPDRANSPLHF

v_call: TRBV2
clone_size: NA
j_call: TRBJ2-7
d_call: TRBD1
cdr3_aa: CASSGQGAYEQYF

v_call: TRBV9
clone_size: NA
j_call: TRBJ2-2
d_call: TRBD2
cdr3_aa: CASSVDEAGLTGELFF

v_call: TRBV18
clone_size: NA
j_call: TRBJ1-5
d_call: NA
cdr3_aa: CASSPDFNQPQHF

v_call: TRBV10-2
clone_size: NA
j_call: TRBJ2-7
d_call: NA
cdr3_aa: CASNSPRGSYEQYF

v_call: TRBV21-1
clone_size: NA
j_call: TRBJ1-1
d_call: NA
cdr3_aa: CASSNRTGMNTEAFF

v_call: TRBV19
clone_size: few
j_call: TRBJ1-1
d_call: NA
cdr3_aa: CASQRGLNTEAFF

v_call: TRBV6-6
clone_size: NA
j_call: TRBJ2-1
d_call: TRBD1
cdr3_aa: CASNDGTGSYNEQFF

v_call: TRBV14
clone_size: once
j_call: TRBJ2-1
d_call: NA
cdr3_aa: CASSQGIYGEQFF

v_call: TRBV28
clone_size: NA
j_call: TRBJ2-3
d_call: NA
cdr3_aa: CASRPTGTGYRDTQYF

v_call: TRBV18
clone_size: few
j_call: TRBJ2-5
d_call: NA
cdr3_aa: CASSPQQGPETQYF

v_call: TRBV18
clone_size: NA
j_call: TRBJ2-7
d_call: TRBD1
cdr3_aa: CASSTGQGSSYEQYF

v_call: TRBV5-1
clone_size: NA
j_call: TRBJ1-2
d_call: TRBD1
cdr3_aa: CASTIDGQGASGYTF

v_call: TRBV10-3
clone_size: once
j_call: TRBJ2-7
d_call: NA
cdr3_aa: CAISGEASNYEQYF

v_call: TRBV5-6
clone_size: once
j_call: TRBJ1-2
d_call: NA
cdr3_aa: CASSLPGVYGYTF

v_call: TRBV7-9
clone_size: NA
j_call: TRBJ2-2
d_call: NA
cdr3_aa: CASSIKDQGTGELFF

v_call: TRBV7-9
clone_size: NA
j_call: TRBJ2-2
d_call: NA
cdr3_aa: CASSLVLASTGELFF

v_call: TRBV19
clone_size: NA
j_call: TRBJ2-6
d_call: NA
cdr3_aa: CASSNRGLTARGANVLTF

v_call: TRBV30
clone_size: few
j_call: TRBJ2-6
d_call: NA
cdr3_aa: CAWSRGSGANVLTF

v_call: TRBV7-8
clone_size: NA
j_call: TRBJ2-1
d_call: NA
cdr3_aa: CASSGGTPAAYNEQFF

v_call: TRBV9
clone_size: NA
j_call: TRBJ2-1
d_call: TRBD2
cdr3_aa: CASSGSGRAVQGEQFF

v_call: TRBV18
clone_size: NA
j_call: TRBJ2-1
d_call: TRBD2
cdr3_aa: CASSLYGPSGSSYNEQFF

v_call: TRBV9
clone_size: NA
j_call: TRBJ2-1
d_call: NA
cdr3_aa: CASSVALPTRLTNNEQFF

v_call: TRBV10-2
clone_size: NA
j_call: TRBJ1-5
d_call: NA
cdr3_aa: CASSPQGRVNQPQHF

v_call: TRBV7-2
clone_size: few
j_call: TRBJ2-3
d_call: NA
cdr3_aa: CASSPRGAVRDTQYF

v_call: TRBV4-2
clone_size: NA
j_call: TRBJ2-1
d_call: NA
cdr3_aa: CASSQDVGTLTYNEQFF

v_call: TRBV19
clone_size: NA
j_call: TRBJ2-1
d_call: NA
cdr3_aa: CASAAGSSYNEQFF

v_call: TRBV30
clone_size: NA
j_call: TRBJ2-7
d_call: NA
cdr3_aa: CAWREGAYEQYF

v_call: TRBV29-1
clone_size: NA
j_call: TRBJ2-7
d_call: TRBD2
cdr3_aa: CSAAEGLAGQQYF

v_call: TRBV5-4
clone_size: few
j_call: TRBJ1-2
d_call: TRBD1
cdr3_aa: CASSLAGTGGHGYTF

v_call: TRBV5-1
clone_size: NA
j_call: TRBJ2-3
d_call: TRBD1
cdr3_aa: CASSFRDRDTDTQYF

v_call: TRBV7-3
clone_size: once
j_call: TRBJ2-3
d_call: TRBD2
cdr3_aa: CASSLAGGNTDTQYF

v_call: TRBV14
clone_size: NA
j_call: TRBJ2-6
d_call: TRBD1
cdr3_aa: CASSHRDRGPSGANVLTF

v_call: TRBV4-2
clone_size: few
j_call: TRBJ2-3
d_call: NA
cdr3_aa: CASSQGYLRSQDTQYF

v_call: TRBV7-9
clone_size: NA
j_call: TRBJ2-1
d_call: TRBD2
cdr3_aa: CASSLRAGRQFF

v_call: TRBV28
clone_size: NA
j_call: TRBJ1-1
d_call: TRBD1
cdr3_aa: CAIGQGTHTEAFF

v_call: TRBV9
clone_size: NA
j_call: TRBJ2-1
d_call: TRBD2
cdr3_aa: CASSVGQREWNEQFF